This T cell receptor beta chain was sequenced for a study of vaccination and CD4 T cells after COVID-19. Study as a whole: Convalescent cases comprised ten or so mild and one severe, all SARS-CoV-2 positive by nasal swab PCR. Investigators stimulated cells with overlapping spike peptides drawn from SARS-CoV-2, HCoV-NL63, HCoV-OC43 and HCoV-229E.

Time point denoted: late sampling 161 to 241 days after vaccination in a few convalescent patients. Sample treatment: approximately 9-day PBMC culture with coronavirus spike peptide pools or control peptides (ViraFEST assay). Cultured CD4+ T cell DNA underwent sequencing with the Oncomine TCR Beta short-read assay. TCRdb itself ran the PCR reads through MiXCR, one entry per CDR3 protein. The repertoire holds about 20,000 distinct CDR3 sequences, with about 40% as singletons. The germline V gene has CDR1 SNHLY and CDR2 FYNNEI. V lost 4 bases to trimming and J lost 7 bases, with 10 bases between them. The CDR3 contains 12 residues. About this clonotype: Its cognate antigen is unknown.

This chain links TRBV2 with TRBJ1-2; tentative D call: TRBD1 (5 bases). The source material was CD4+ T cells from blood, cultured in vitro, sampled about 7 months after SARS-CoV-2 vaccination. The receptor comes from a human donor who had recovered from COVID-19. Here the CDR3 reads CASSAGYRGYTF. The CDR3 nucleotides are TGTGCCAGCAGTGCAGGGTATCGTGGCTACACCTTC. Full variable domain (rest looked up from reference TRBV2 and TRBJ1-2): EPEVTQTPSHQVTQMGQEVILRCVPISNHLYFYWYRQILGQKVEFLVSFYNNEISEKSEIFDDQFSVERPDGSNFTLKIRSTKLEDSAMYFCASSAGYRGYTFGSGTRLTVV.